The 25 T cell receptor beta chains presented below share a single source sample, sequenced in a study of blood T cell repertoires in COVID-19. Clones were sequenced by immunoSEQ multiplex PCR, and TCRdb holds only the in-frame ones, with some missing. The data hold over 95,000 clones, with 60% to 85% observed a single time. Sequencing was done on a sample of peripheral blood. All receptors derive from a woman over 75 with active or convalescent COVID-19.

The rearrangement joins TRBV19 to TRBJ1-6; D unclear. The CDR3 has 15 amino acids. With 5 bases removed from V and 1 base from J, the gap between germline ends came to 9 bases. The germline V gene has CDR1 LNHDA and CDR2 SQIVND (reference sequence). The CDR3 DNA follows: TGTGCCAGTAGTGGTGGAGTATCCTATAATTCACCCCTCCACTTT. Its translation is CASSGGVSYNSPLHF.

This chain links TRBV5-6 with TRBJ2-1; 11 bases are shared with TRBD2. J lost 7 bases, V lost 2 bases, and 5 bases had no gene match. This CDR3 has 15 residues. CDR1 is SGHDT, CDR2 YYEEEE, per germline. In DNA, the CDR3 is TGTGCCAGCAGCTTACTTACTAGCGGGAGTAATGAGCAGTTCTTC. Translation: CASSLLTSGSNEQFF. The complete variable domain, with remaining parts taken from reference TRBV5-6 and TRBJ2-1, reads DAGVTQSPTHLIKTRGQQVTLRCSPKSGHDTVSWYQQALGQGPQFIFQYYEEEERQRGNFPDRFSGHQFPNYSSELNVNALLLGDSALYLCASSLLTSGSNEQFFGPGTRLTVL.

The gene calls are TRBV24-1 and TRBJ2-5, with TRBD2 matching over 8 bases. CDR1 is KGHDR, CDR2 SFDVKD, per germline. Trimming removed 3 bases from V and 5 bases from J; junction bases left unmatched: 4. The CDR3 extends over 14 amino acids. The CDR3 coding sequence is TGTGCCACCAGTGATCGGGGGGGAGGGGAGACCCAGTACTTC. It codes for CATSDRGGGETQYF.

V and J are TRBV2 and TRBJ2-6, with D unclear. This CDR3 is built from 16 residues. Germline V gives CDR1 SNHLY, CDR2 FYNNEI. V was trimmed by 7 bases and J by 0 bases, leaving 13 bases between them. DNA of the CDR3: TGTGCCAGCACTGCGGCGCCAAACTCTGGGGCCAACGTCCTGACTTTC. Its protein product is CASTAAPNSGANVLTF. Combining the CDR3 with reference TRBV2 and TRBJ2-6 gives the whole variable domain EPEVTQTPSHQVTQMGQEVILRCVPISNHLYFYWYRQILGQKVEFLVSFYNNEISEKSEIFDDQFSVERPDGSNFTLKIRSTKLEDSAMYFCASTAAPNSGANVLTFGAGSRLTVL.

The rearrangement joins TRBV5-1 to TRBJ1-1, with D possibly being TRBD1 (5 bases). Germline CDR1 reads SGHRS; CDR2 reads YFSETQ. Between the trimmed V and J ends, which lost 4 bases and 4 bases, there was a span of 17 bases. The CDR3 length is 15 residues. The CDR3 DNA is TGCGCCAGCAGCACACACACAAACGGGGGCACTGAAGCTTTCTTT. Translating it yields CASSTHTNGGTEAFF.

This clone is a singleton in its sample. The chain employs TRBV28 and TRBJ2-1; TRBD2 might be the D (6 bases). With 3 bases removed from V and 7 bases from J, the gap between germline ends came to 25 bases. CDR1 MDHEN and CDR2 SYDVKM come from the germline V gene. The length of the CDR3 is 18 residues. The CDR3 loop reads CASSFFGGGLPERNEQFF. The CDR3 DNA reads as TGTGCCAGCAGTTTCTTTGGGGGTGGACTACCAGAGAGGAATGAGCAGTTCTTC.

Concerning this clone itself: Germline and junction disagree at one end, which may indicate a read error. The V call is TRBV5-1, the J call TRBJ2-1; maybe TRBD1 (5 bases). The germline V gene has CDR1 SGHRS and CDR2 YFSETQ. This CDR3 is built from 12 residues. The DNA of the CDR3 is TGTGCCAGCAGCCCCAGGGCCAATGAGCAGTTCTTC. It yields the protein CASSPRANEQFF.

This chain uses TRBV5-6 with TRBJ2-3; TRBD1 is a possible D gene (5 bases). The CDR3 length is 15 residues. Germline V gene data show CDR1 as SGHDT and CDR2 as YYEEEE. V dropped 4 bases and J dropped 6 bases, with 18 bases sitting between them. The CDR3 reads CASSNTQGFGDTQYF. The CDR3, as DNA: TGTGCCAGCAGCAACACTCAGGGTTTTGGGGATACGCAGTATTTT.

This clone has only a few counts. V gene TRBV19 combines with J gene TRBJ1-2, with 7 nucleotides matching TRBD1. Germline V lookup: CDR1 LNHDA, CDR2 SQIVND (reference sequence). CDR3 length: 13 residues. The V segment lost 5 bases and the J segment 7 bases; nucleotides outside the gene matches: 7. CDR3 in amino acids: CASSVGQIGGYTF. Written as DNA, the CDR3 is TGTGCCAGTAGTGTGGGACAGATCGGTGGCTACACCTTC.

The chain joins TRBV4-3 to TRBJ2-2; 8 bases align to TRBD1. CDR3 length: 17 amino acids. The V and J ends lost 0 bases and 3 bases, in that order; junction bases with no gene match: 6. Per germline, CDR1 LGHNA and CDR2 YSLEER. CDR3 nucleotides: TGCGCCAGCAGCCAAGAAGCAGGGGGCGCGGACACCGGGGAGCTGTTTTTT. This translates into CASSQEAGGADTGELFF.

V is TRBV10-3 and J is TRBJ2-3; 9 positions agree with TRBD2. After removal of 6 bases from V and 6 bases from J, the junction contained 7 bases not matched to a gene. Germline CDR1 and CDR2: ENHRY and SYGVKD. The CDR3 length is 14 residues. The CDR3 sequence: CAISLSGSLDTQYF. The DNA for the CDR3 is TGTGCCATCAGCCTTAGCGGGAGCTTGGATACGCAGTATTTT.

The chain recombines TRBV20-1 with TRBJ2-7, with a possible D match to TRBD2 (5 bases). The V gene's germline CDR1 is DFQATT and CDR2 SNEGSKA (reference sequence). The V and J ends lost 7 bases and 4 bases respectively, with 11 bases between them. CDR3 length: 11 amino acids. CDR3: CSVASLYEQYF. The CDR3, as DNA: TGCAGTGTGGCTAGCCTTTACGAGCAGTACTTC.

The V call is TRBV5-5, the J call TRBJ2-1, with a possible D match to TRBD2 (6 bases). CDR1 is SGHKS, CDR2 YYEKEE, per germline (reference sequence). The ends were cut back, 4 bases at V and 2 bases at J, with 13 bases in the middle. The length of the CDR3 is 15 residues. The CDR3 DNA reads as TGTGCCAGCAGCCCAGGGCGGGACGCCTACAATGAGCAGTTCTTC. Translating it yields CASSPGRDAYNEQFF.

The V gene is TRBV11-1, the J gene TRBJ2-1, with 7 nucleotides matching TRBD2. This CDR3 is 14 amino acids long. Germline assignment: CDR1 SGHAT and CDR2 FQDESV (reference sequence). Trimming removed 6 bases from V and 8 bases from J; junction bases left unmatched: 10. The CDR3 reads CASSSRGGMDEQFF. In DNA form, the CDR3 reads TGTGCCAGCAGTTCACGCGGGGGAATGGATGAGCAGTTCTTC.

The rearrangement joins TRBV7-9 to TRBJ1-4; the match to TRBD1 covers 9 bases. CDR1 SEHNR and CDR2 FQNEAQ come from the germline V gene (reference sequence). Germline trimming cut 5 bases from V and 8 bases from J; bases unmatched to any gene: 9. The CDR3 is made up of 15 amino acids. The CDR3 protein is CASSIIGTGLEKLFF. The CDR3, as DNA: TGTGCCAGCAGCATAATCGGGACAGGGCTAGAAAAACTGTTTTTT. Full variable domain (missing parts from reference TRBV7-9 and TRBJ1-4): DTGVSQNPRHKITKRGQNVTFRCDPISEHNRLYWYRQTLGQGPEFLTYFQNEAQLEKSRLLSDRFSAERPKGSFSTLEIQRTEQGDSAMYLCASSIIGTGLEKLFFGSGTQLSVL.

This chain uses TRBV6-5 with TRBJ1-1; 7 bases map to TRBD1. V gave up 7 bases and J gave up 3 bases; unmatched junction bases: 2. Germline V gene data show CDR1 as MNHEY and CDR2 as SVGAGI. The CDR3 totals 12 residues. The CDR3 is CASKGQYTEAFF. Written as DNA, the CDR3 is TGTGCCAGCAAGGGACAGTACACTGAAGCTTTCTTT.

The CDR3 region is CASSYTGVEQYF. DNA of the CDR3: TGTGCCAGCAGCTATACAGGGGTCGAGCAGTACTTC. V gene TRBV12-3 or TRBV12-4 combines with J gene TRBJ2-7; 7 bases agree with TRBD1. The J segment lost 6 bases and the V segment lost 6 bases, leaving 5 bases of the junction unmatched. This CDR3 region has 12 residues.

The chain has TRBV7-9 and TRBJ2-2; 8 bases agree with TRBD1. This CDR3 region has 15 residues. The germline V gene encodes CDR1 SEHNR and CDR2 FQNEAQ (reference sequence). The trim removed 5 bases at V and 1 base at J, leaving 3 bases unmatched. This chain's CDR3 is CASSPGTGNTGELFF. CDR3 in DNA: TGTGCCAGCAGCCCCGGGACAGGGAACACCGGGGAGCTGTTTTTT.

The V call is TRBV5-5, the J call TRBJ1-1; D remains unclear. Germline V gene data show CDR1 as SGHKS and CDR2 as YYEKEE (reference sequence). The CDR3 consists of 13 residues. V was cut by 2 bases and J by 0 bases, with 5 bases left in between. CDR3 in amino acids: CASSFEVNTEAFF. Written as DNA, the CDR3 is TGTGCCAGCAGCTTTGAGGTGAACACTGAAGCTTTCTTT.

The chain recombines TRBV5-5 with TRBJ1-4, with 8 bases lining up with TRBD1. The germline V gene encodes CDR1 SGHKS and CDR2 YYEKEE (reference sequence). CDR3 size: 16 residues. The V and J ends lost 4 bases and 7 bases, in that order; junction bases with no gene match: 12. The CDR3 region is CASSPGQADTSEKLFF. DNA of the CDR3: TGTGCCAGCAGCCCGGGACAGGCCGATACGAGTGAAAAACTGTTTTTT.

The rearrangement joins TRBV5-6 to TRBJ2-5; TRBD2 matches at 13 bases. J was trimmed by 3 bases and V by 0 bases; bases with no gene match: 2. This CDR3 is built from 16 residues. CDR1 and CDR2 (germline): SGHDT, YYEEEE. As DNA, the CDR3 is TGTGCCAGCAGCTTGGTGGGACTAGCGGGGAAAGAGACCCAGTACTTC. Encoded protein: CASSLVGLAGKETQYF.

This rearrangement joins TRBV3-1 (or the pseudogene TRBV3-2) to TRBJ1-2; tentatively, D is TRBD1 (5 bases). CDR3 size: 12 residues. Germline CDR1 and CDR2: LGHDT and YNNKEL (reference sequence). V lost 1 base to trimming and J lost 10 bases, with 10 bases between them. CDR3 sequence reads: CASSQATGDYTF. The CDR3 DNA reads as TGTGCCAGCAGCCAAGCGACGGGGGACTACACCTTC.

The rearrangement links TRBV10-3 to TRBJ2-1, with 9 bases fitting TRBD2. The trim removed 1 base at V and 1 base at J, leaving 2 bases unmatched. Germline values: CDR1 ENHRY, CDR2 SYGVKD. The CDR3 covers 16 residues. The CDR3 reads CAISELAGGSYNEQFF. The CDR3 DNA reads as TGTGCCATCAGTGAGTTGGCGGGAGGGTCCTACAATGAGCAGTTCTTC.

This sequence joins TRBV4-2 and TRBJ1-1; weak D call: TRBD1 (5 bases). Germline CDR1 and CDR2: LGHNA and YNFKEQ. This CDR3 is built from 14 residues. V lost 0 bases to trimming and J lost 3 bases, with 8 bases between them. The CDR3 nucleotides are TGTGCCAGCAGCCAAGACAGGGTTTACACTGAAGCTTTCTTT. This translates into CASSQDRVYTEAFF.

CDR3 residues: CASRRNRDRGRQPFF. The CDR3 nucleotides read TGTGCCAGCAGAAGAAACCGGGACAGGGGACGCCAACCGTTCTTC. The chain links TRBV11-2 to TRBJ2-1, with 10 bases that match TRBD1. CDR3 length: 15 residues. V was pared by 6 bases and J by 15 bases, with 17 bases of the junction left unmatched. Germline CDR1 SGHAT, CDR2 FQNNGV.